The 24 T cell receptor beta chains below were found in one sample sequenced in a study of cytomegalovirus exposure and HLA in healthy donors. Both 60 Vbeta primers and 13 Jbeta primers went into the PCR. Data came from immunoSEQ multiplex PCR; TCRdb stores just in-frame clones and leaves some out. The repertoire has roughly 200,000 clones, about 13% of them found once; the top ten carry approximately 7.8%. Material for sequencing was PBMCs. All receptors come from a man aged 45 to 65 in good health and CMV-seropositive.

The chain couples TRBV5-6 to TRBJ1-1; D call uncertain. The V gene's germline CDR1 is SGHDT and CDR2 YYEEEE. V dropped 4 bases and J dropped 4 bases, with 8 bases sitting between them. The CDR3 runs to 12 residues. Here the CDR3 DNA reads TGTGCCAGCAGCGCGATCCTCACTGAAGCTTTCTTT. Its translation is CASSAILTEAFF. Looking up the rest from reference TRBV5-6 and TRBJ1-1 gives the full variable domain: DAGVTQSPTHLIKTRGQQVTLRCSPKSGHDTVSWYQQALGQGPQFIFQYYEEEERQRGNFPDRFSGHQFPNYSSELNVNALLLGDSALYLCASSAILTEAFFGQGTRLTVV.

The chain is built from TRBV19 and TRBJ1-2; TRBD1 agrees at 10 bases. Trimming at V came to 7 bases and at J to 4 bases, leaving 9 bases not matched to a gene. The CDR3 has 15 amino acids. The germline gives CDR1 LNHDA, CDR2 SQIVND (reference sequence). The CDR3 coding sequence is TGTGCCAGTACTGCGACAGGGGGCGCGGTCTATGGCTACACCTTC. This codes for CASTATGGAVYGYTF.

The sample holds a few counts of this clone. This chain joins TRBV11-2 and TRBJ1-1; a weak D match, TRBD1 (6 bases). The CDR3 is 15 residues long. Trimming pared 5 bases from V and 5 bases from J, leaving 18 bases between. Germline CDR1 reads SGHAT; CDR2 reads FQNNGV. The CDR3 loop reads CASSHLEQGSTEAFF. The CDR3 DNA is TGTGCCAGCAGCCATTTAGAACAGGGCTCAACTGAAGCTTTCTTT.

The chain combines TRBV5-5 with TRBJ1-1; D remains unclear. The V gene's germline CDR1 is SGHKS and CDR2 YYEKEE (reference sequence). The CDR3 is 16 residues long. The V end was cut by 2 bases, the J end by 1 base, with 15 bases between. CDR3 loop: CASSFKEGVGNTEAFF. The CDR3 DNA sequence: TGTGCCAGCAGCTTCAAGGAAGGAGTGGGGAACACTGAAGCTTTCTTT.

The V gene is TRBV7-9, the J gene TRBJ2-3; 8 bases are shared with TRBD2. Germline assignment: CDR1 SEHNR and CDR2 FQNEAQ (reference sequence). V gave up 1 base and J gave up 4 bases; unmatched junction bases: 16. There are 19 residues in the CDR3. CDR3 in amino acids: CASSLGLAGLGLPPDTQYF. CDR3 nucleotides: TGTGCCAGCAGCTTAGGGTTAGCGGGGCTCGGTCTACCGCCAGATACGCAGTATTTT.

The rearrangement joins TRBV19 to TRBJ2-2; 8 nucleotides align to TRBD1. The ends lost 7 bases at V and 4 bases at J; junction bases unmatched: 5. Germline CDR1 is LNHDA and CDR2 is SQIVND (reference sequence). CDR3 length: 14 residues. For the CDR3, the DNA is TGTGCCAGTATAGACAGGGGTCTCACCGGGGAGCTGTTTTTT. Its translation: CASIDRGLTGELFF.

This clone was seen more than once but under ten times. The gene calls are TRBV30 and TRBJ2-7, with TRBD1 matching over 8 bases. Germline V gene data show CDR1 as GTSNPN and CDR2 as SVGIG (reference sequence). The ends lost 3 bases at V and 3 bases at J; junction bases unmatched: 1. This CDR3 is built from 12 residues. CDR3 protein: CAWSTGGYEQYF. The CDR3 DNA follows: TGTGCCTGGAGCACAGGGGGCTACGAGCAGTACTTC.

The CDR3 loop reads CAWRDYQPQHF. CDR3 DNA: TGTGCCTGGAGAGACTATCAGCCCCAGCATTTT. This sequence joins TRBV30 and TRBJ1-5; D is ambiguous. This CDR3 contains 11 residues. Germline loops: CDR1 GTSNPN, CDR2 SVGIG (reference sequence). The V and J ends lost 3 bases and 5 bases respectively, with 5 bases between them. The full variable domain, in which reference TRBV30 and TRBJ1-5 provide the parts outside the CDR3, is SQTIHQWPATLVQPVGSPLSLECTVEGTSNPNLYWYRQAAGRGLQLLFYSVGIGQISSEVPQNLSASRPQDRQFILSSKKLLLSDSGFYLCAWRDYQPQHFGDGTRLSIL.

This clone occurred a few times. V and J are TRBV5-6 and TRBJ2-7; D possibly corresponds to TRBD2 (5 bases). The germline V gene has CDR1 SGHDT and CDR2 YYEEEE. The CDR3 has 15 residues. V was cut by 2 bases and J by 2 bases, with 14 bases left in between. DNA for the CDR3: TGTGCCAGCAGCTTATACCGGGATTATACCTACGAGCAGTACTTC. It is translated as CASSLYRDYTYEQYF.

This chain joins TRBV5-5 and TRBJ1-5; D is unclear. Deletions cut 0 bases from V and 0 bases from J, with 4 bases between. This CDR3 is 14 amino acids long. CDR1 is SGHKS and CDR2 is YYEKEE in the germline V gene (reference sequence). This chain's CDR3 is CASSLGLSNQPQHF. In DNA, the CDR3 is TGTGCCAGCAGCTTGGGGCTTAGCAATCAGCCCCAGCATTTT.

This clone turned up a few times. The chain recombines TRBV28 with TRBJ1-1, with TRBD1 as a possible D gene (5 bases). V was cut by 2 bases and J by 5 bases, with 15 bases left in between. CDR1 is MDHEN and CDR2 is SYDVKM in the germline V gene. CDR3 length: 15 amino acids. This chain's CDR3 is CASSLTLAGRTEAFF. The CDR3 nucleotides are TGTGCCAGCAGTTTAACCCTCGCAGGGAGGACTGAAGCTTTCTTT.

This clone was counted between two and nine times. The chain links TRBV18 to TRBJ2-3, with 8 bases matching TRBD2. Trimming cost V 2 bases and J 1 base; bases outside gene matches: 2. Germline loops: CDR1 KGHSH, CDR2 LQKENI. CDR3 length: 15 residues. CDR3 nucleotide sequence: TGTGCCAGCTCACCAGGAGCGGGGGGCACAGATACGCAGTATTTT. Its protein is CASSPGAGGTDTQYF.

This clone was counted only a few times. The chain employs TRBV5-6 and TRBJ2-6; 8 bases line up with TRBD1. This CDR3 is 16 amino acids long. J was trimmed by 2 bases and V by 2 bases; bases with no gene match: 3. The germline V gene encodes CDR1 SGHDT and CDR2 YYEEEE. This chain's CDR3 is CASSFRGLTGANVLTF. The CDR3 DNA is TGTGCCAGCAGCTTCAGGGGGCTGACTGGGGCCAACGTCCTGACTTTC.

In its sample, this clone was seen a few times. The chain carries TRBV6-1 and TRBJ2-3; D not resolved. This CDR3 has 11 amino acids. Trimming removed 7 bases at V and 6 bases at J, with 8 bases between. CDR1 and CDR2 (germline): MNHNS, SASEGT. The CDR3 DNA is TGTGCCAGCACTGCGGTGGATACGCAGTATTTT. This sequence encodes CASTAVDTQYF.

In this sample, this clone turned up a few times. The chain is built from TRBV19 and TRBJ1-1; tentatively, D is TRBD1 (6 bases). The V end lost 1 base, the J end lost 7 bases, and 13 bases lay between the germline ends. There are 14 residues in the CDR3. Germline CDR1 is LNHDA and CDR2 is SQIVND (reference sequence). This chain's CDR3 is CASSIGQGWNEAFF. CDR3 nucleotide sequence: TGTGCCAGTAGTATAGGGCAGGGGTGGAATGAAGCTTTCTTT.

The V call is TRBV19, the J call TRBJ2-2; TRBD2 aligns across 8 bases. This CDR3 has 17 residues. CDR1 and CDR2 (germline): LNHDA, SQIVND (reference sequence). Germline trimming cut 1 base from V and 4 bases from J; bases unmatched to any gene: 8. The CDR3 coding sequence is TGTGCCAGTAGTATAGTCGGGGGGGCCCTCGGCACCGGGGAGCTGTTTTTT. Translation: CASSIVGGALGTGELFF.

The chain's CDR3 is CASSPKLAGDLETQYF. CDR3 DNA: TGTGCCAGCAGCCCCAAACTAGCGGGGGATCTAGAGACCCAGTACTTC. The chain is built from TRBV7-8 and TRBJ2-5; the match to TRBD2 covers 11 bases. J gave up 4 bases and V 5 bases, and 9 bases lay outside the gene matches. The CDR3 consists of 16 residues. CDR1 and CDR2 from the germline V gene are SGHVS and FQNEAQ.

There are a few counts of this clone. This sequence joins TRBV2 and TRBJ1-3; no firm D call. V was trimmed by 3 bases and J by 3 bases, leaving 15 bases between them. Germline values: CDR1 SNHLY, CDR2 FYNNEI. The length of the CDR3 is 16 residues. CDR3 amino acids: CASSEARTNLGNTIYF. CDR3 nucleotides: TGTGCCAGCAGTGAGGCCAGAACCAACCTTGGAAACACCATATATTTT.

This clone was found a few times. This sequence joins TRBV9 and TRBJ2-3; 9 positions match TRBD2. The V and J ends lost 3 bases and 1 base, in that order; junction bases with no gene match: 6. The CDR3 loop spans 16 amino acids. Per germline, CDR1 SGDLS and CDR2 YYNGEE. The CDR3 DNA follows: TGTGCCAGCAGCGCGGGGCGACTAGCGGGCACAGATACGCAGTATTTT. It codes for CASSAGRLAGTDTQYF.

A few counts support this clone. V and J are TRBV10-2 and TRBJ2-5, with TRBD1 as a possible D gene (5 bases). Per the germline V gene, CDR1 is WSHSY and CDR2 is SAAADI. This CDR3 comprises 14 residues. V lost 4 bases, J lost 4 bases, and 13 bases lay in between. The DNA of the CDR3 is TGCGCCAGCAGTGCCCTCAGGGTGGGAGAGACCCAGTACTTC. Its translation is CASSALRVGETQYF.

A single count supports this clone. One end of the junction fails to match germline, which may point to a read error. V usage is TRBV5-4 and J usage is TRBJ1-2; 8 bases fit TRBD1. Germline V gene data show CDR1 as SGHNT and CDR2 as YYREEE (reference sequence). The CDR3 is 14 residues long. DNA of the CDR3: TGTGCCAGCAGATTGGACAGGGATAACTATGGCTACACCTTC. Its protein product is CASRLDRDNYGYTF. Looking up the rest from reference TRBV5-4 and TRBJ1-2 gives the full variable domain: ETGVTQSPTHLIKTRGQQVTLRCSSQSGHNTVSWYQQALGQGPQFIFQYYREEENGRGNFPPRFSGLQFPNYSSELNVNALELDDSALYLCASRLDRDNYGYTFGSGTRLTVV.

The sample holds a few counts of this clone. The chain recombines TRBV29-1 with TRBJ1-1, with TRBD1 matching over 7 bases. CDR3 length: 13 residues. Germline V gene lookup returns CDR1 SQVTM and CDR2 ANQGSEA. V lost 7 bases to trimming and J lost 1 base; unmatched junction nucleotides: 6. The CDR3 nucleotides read TGCAGCGCAGAACAGGGGAGGAACACTGAAGCTTTCTTT. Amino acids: CSAEQGRNTEAFF.

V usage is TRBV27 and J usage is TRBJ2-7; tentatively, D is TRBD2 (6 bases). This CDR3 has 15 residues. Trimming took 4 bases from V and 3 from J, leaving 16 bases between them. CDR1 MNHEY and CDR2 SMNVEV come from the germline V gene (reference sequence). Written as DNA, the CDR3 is TGTGCCAGCAGTTACATGGCGGGGATCGTCTACGAGCAGTACTTC. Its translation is CASSYMAGIVYEQYF.

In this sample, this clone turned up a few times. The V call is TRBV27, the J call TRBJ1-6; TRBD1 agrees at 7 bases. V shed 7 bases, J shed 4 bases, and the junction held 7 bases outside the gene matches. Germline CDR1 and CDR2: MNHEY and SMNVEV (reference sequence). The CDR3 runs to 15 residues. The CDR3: CASMALGQYNSPLHF. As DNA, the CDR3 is TGTGCCAGCATGGCCTTGGGACAGTATAATTCACCCCTCCACTTT.